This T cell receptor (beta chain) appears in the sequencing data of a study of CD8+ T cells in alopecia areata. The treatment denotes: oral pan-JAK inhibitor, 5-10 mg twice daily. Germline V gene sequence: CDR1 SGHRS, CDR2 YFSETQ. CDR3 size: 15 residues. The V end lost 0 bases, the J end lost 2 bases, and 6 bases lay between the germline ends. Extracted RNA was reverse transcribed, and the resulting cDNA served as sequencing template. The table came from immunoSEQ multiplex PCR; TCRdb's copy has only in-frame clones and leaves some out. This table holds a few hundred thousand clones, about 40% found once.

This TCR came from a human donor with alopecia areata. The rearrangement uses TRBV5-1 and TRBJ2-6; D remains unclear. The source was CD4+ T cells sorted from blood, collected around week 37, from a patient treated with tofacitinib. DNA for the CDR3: TGCGCCAGCAGCTTGGGATACCCTGGGGCCAACGTCCTGACTTTC. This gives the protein CASSLGYPGANVLTF.